This is a list of T cell receptor beta chains from one sample in a study of siplizumab effects on memory and regulatory T cells. The assay was immunoSEQ multiplex PCR, and TCRdb's table has in-frame clones only and misses some. The profile covers over 85,000 clones, with approximately 96% appearing a single time and around 0.031% taken by the ten largest. Source material: naive CD4+ T cells sorted from blood. The receptors shown here come from a human donor in good health. The CDR3 runs from the conserved cysteine through the conserved F or W. A D gene is named only where the DNA matches it firmly.

d_gene	v_gene	j_gene	CDR3aa	CDR3nt
NA	TRBV29-1	TRBJ2-7	CSVKSTGKYEQYF	TGCAGCGTAAAAAGTACAGGGAAATACGAGCAGTACTTC
NA	TRBV2	TRBJ1-2	CASRNRVPYGYTF	TGTGCCAGCAGAAACAGGGTTCCCTATGGCTACACCTTC
NA	TRBV2	TRBJ2-1	CASSGLQGNEQFF	TGTGCCAGCAGTGGACTACAGGGTAATGAGCAGTTCTTC
NA	TRBV28	TRBJ2-7	CATSPLYHFYEQYF	TGTGCCACGTCCCCGCTTTATCATTTTTACGAGCAGTACTTC
NA	TRBV18	TRBJ1-1	CASSPGPEAFF	TGTGCCAGCTCACCAGGGCCTGAAGCTTTCTTT
NA	TRBV5-6	TRBJ1-1	CASSLRQTLNTEAFF	TGTGCCAGCAGCTTGCGACAGACCCTGAACACTGAAGCTTTCTTT
NA	TRBV7-2	TRBJ2-1	CASSSLAPSYNEQFF	TGTGCCAGCAGCTCCCTAGCGCCCTCCTACAATGAGCAGTTCTTC
NA	TRBV12-5	TRBJ1-2	CASESTFNYGYTF	TGTGCTAGTGAATCGACATTTAACTATGGCTACACCTTC
NA	TRBV5-4	TRBJ1-1	CASSLNSRNTEAFF	TGTGCCAGCAGCTTGAATTCTAGAAACACTGAAGCTTTCTTT
NA	TRBV7-3	TRBJ2-3	CASSLGTRTSDTQYF	TGTGCCAGCAGCTTAGGGACCCGTACGTCCGATACGCAGTATTTT
NA	TRBV19	TRBJ2-1	CASSMRVGDLGGEQFF	TGTGCCAGTAGTATGAGGGTCGGGGATCTCGGGGGCGAGCAGTTCTTC
TRBD1	TRBV7-9	TRBJ1-1	CASSAQGASTEAFF	TGTGCCAGCAGCGCCCAGGGGGCCAGCACTGAAGCTTTCTTT
NA	TRBV21-1	TRBJ2-3	CASSTAPSSTDTQYF	TGTGCCAGCAGCACTGCACCCTCTAGCACAGATACGCAGTATTTT
TRBD1	TRBV2	TRBJ1-1	CASMLERNQGGEAFF	TGTGCCAGCATGTTGGAGAGAAACCAGGGGGGTGAAGCTTTCTTT
NA	TRBV28	TRBJ2-7	CASSFYPGPYEHYEQYF	TGTGCCAGCAGTTTTTATCCGGGCCCCTACGAGCACTACGAGCAGTACTTC
NA	TRBV19	TRBJ1-2	CASSIWARYGYTF	TGTGCCAGTAGTATCTGGGCGAGATATGGCTACACCTTC
TRBD1	TRBV7-2	TRBJ1-2	CASSLLGQGYGYTF	TGTGCCAGCAGCTTATTGGGACAGGGCTATGGCTACACCTTC
TRBD2	TRBV7-3	TRBJ2-1	CASSLMIGLDEQFF	TGTGCCAGCAGCTTAATGATAGGACTAGATGAGCAGTTCTTC
TRBD1	TRBV6-5	TRBJ1-6	CASSIGQGEGSPLHF	TGTGCCAGCAGTATCGGACAGGGAGAAGGTTCACCCCTCCACTTT